A selection of T cell receptor beta chains follows, all from one sample in a study of tumor and adjacent non-tumor tissue in lung cancer. TCRdb redid the calling of the multiplex PCR reads with MiXCR, one entry per CDR3 protein. The top ten clones hold about 40% of a sample with more than 85,000 distinct CDR3 sequences, more than 60% of them seen once. The sequenced sample consisted of lung tumor tissue. The receptor source for this set is a woman in her sixties or seventies with non-small cell lung cancer. Both conserved end residues are part of each CDR3. Fields, in order: D gene, J gene, clone size, V gene, CDR3 DNA, CDR3 protein. D genes are given only for firm matches. The size of a clone is reported for some rows only, either as once, few or many, or as a class for expanded clones.

-,TRBJ2-5,-,TRBV6-2/TRBV6-3,TGTGCCGGCACCTTTACGGGACGGAAGACCCAGTACTTT,CAGTFTGRKTQYF
-,TRBJ2-3,-,TRBV6-2/TRBV6-3,TGTGCCAGCAGTTTACTACCTAGCAGGAGTATCGCAGATACGCAGTATTTT,CASSLLPSRSIADTQYF
TRBD2,TRBJ2-1,-,TRBV12-3/TRBV12-4,TGTGCCGGCAGTTCTCCTCGTGGCGGGAGGTTGGGTGAGCAGTTCTTC,CAGSSPRGGRLGEQFF
-,TRBJ2-7,-,TRBV11-2,TGTGGCAGCATCTTCCCATCCTATGAGCAGTACTTC,CGSIFPSYEQYF
-,TRBJ2-2,-,TRBV6-2/TRBV6-3,TGTGCCAGCTCCGTGACAACGAACACCGGAGAGCTGTTTTTT,CASSVTTNTGELFF
-,TRBJ2-6,-,TRBV11-2,TGTGCCAGCAGCTTAGTCGACCTAGGCACTGGGGCCAACGTCCTGACTTTC,CASSLVDLGTGANVLTF
-,TRBJ2-5,-,TRBV20-1,TGCAGTGCTGGCCAAGTAACCCAATACTTC,CSAGQVTQYF
TRBD1,TRBJ1-5,once,TRBV11-2,TGTCCCATCTCCCGGGACAGTGGTCAGCCCCAGCATTTT,CPISRDSGQPQHF
-,TRBJ1-2,-,TRBV12-3/TRBV12-4,TGTGCAAGCAGCCGCACCGCAGAGTGCAGCTATGGCTACACCTTC,CASSRTAECSYGYTF
-,TRBJ2-2,many,TRBV6-1,TGTGCCAGCAGTGAATGGACGGCGAACACCGGGGAGCTGTTTTTT,CASSEWTANTGELFF